Sequencing of this TCR beta chain was carried out in a study of CD8 T cell repertoires and HIV-1 epitope variants. On the study more broadly: Twenty-five autologous and known Gag and Nef epitope variant peptides each stimulated T cells separately. T cells were cultured for less than eleven days with cytokines added on days 3 and 7. The study's findings and limits: The TAALDMSHF plasma variant had no responses, unlike KF9 (five clonotypes) and HW9 (one). This assay reports beta chains of antigen-expanded cells, not T cell function.

Profiled with immunoSEQ multiplex PCR; TCRdb holds only in-frame clones, not every one. The sample lists thousands of clones, about three fifths occurring once. As regards this clone: Its cognate antigen is unknown.

After removal of 4 bases from V and 5 bases from J, the junction contained 10 bases not matched to a gene. The CDR3 is 15 amino acids. The V gene's germline CDR1 is SGHDT and CDR2 YYEEEE. This TCR was recovered from a male donor with HIV. Sequenced material: cultured CD8+ T cells derived from PBMCs. The chain joins TRBV5-6 to TRBJ2-5; 8 bases align to TRBD2. Here the CDR3 DNA reads TGTGCCAGCAGCCCACCCACTAGCGGCGGGGAGACCCAGTACTTC. This codes for CASSPPTSGGETQYF.